This TCR beta chain is from a study of stem cell transplantation in POMP-related autoinflammatory disease (dated by TCRdb to the early 2020s). For the study in its entirety: According to the study's hypothesis, the TRB repertoire gets skewed because defective thymoproteasomes impair MHC class I-dependent CD8+ T-cell differentiation and positive selection. Prior to transplant, the patients had skewing toward CD4+ naive T cells, low CD8+ T-cell proportions, and reduced T-cell cytokine secretion. After transplant, DNA chimerism analysis showed 100% donor engraftment of neutrophils and platelets through one year. The effect of POMP deficiency on T-cell receptor beta repertoire diversity and CDR3 characteristics was assessed by high-throughput TRB sequencing. Overall results and qualifications from the work: Statistical significance for the trend toward lower diversity and increased clonality in PRAID patients was reached only for regulatory T cells. The number of unique TRB V-J gene pairings in PRAID patients was restricted. Across all analyzed T-cell subsets, PRAID patients tended toward lower TRB diversity and higher clonality.

The method behind the library was the immunoSEQ multiplex PCR assay. From the authors' description of their analysis: Shannon entropy, which takes clonal size distribution into account, was used to quantify repertoire diversity. The Gini-Simpson index (Simpson_1-D) was used to measure inequality in clonotype distribution. TCRdb holds this immuneACCESS table with in-frame rearrangements only. Some clones are missing; in checked studies, unresolved V genes explain under half, and the rest has no known cause. Clone size and V and J calls were adopted from that table, with D and trimming inferred from the DNA. The sample table holds tens of thousands of clones, of which roughly 90% were seen once. In total, the top ten clones hold 0.6% to 0.8% of the sample. This specimen's time point label, interpreted: after hematopoietic stem cell transplant. PRAID was a condition in which autoinflammation came alongside prominent immunodeficiency. Before TRB sequencing, T-cell subsets (conventional T cells, CD8+ T cells, regulatory T cells, T follicular helper cells) were sorted.

The junction shows trimming of 0 bases on V and 8 bases on J, plus 13 bases between the germline ends. The CDR3 runs 15 amino acids, cysteine and phenylalanine included. CDR3 DNA only is kept here, 45 bases in frame from base 1. The germline V gene (reference sequence) provides CDR1 LNHNV and CDR2 YYDKDF. Points on this clone: Its binding antigen is unknown. No qualities accompany the bases; no much larger clone lies one base away.

Sequenced material: CD4+ T cells from PBMCs, taken after stem cell transplantation. Recombination connected TRBV15 to TRBJ1-4; no confident D gene assignment can be made. The TCR comes from a human patient with POMP-related autoinflammation and immune dysregulation (PRAID). After a transplant, certain T cells may trace back to the graft donor. The CDR3 reads CATSRDTWVEEKLFF. The DNA sequence is TGTGCCACCAGCAGAGATACCTGGGTAGAGGAAAAACTGTTTTTT.